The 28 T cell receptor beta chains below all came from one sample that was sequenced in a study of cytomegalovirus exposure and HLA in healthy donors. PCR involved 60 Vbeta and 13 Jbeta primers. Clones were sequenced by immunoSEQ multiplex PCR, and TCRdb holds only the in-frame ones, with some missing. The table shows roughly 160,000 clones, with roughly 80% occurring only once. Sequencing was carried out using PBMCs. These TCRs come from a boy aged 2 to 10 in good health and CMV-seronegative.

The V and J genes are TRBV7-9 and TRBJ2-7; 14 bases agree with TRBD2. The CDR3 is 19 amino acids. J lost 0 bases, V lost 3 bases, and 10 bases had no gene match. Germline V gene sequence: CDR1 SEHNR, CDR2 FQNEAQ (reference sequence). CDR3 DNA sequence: TGTGCCAGCAGCTTTAGACTAGCGGGAGGGAAAAAAGTCTCCTACGAGCAGTACTTC. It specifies CASSFRLAGGKKVSYEQYF.

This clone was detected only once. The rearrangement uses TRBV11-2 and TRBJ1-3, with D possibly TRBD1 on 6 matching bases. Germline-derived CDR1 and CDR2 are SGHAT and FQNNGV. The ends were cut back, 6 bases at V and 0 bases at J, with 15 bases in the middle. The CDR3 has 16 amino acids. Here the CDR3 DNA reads TGTGCCAGCAGTTATTCGACAGGACCCTCTGGAAACACCATATATTTT. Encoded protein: CASSYSTGPSGNTIYF.

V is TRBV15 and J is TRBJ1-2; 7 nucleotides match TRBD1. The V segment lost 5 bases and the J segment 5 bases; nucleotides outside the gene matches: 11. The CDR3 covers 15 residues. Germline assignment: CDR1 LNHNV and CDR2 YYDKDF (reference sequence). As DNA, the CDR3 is TGTGCCACCAGCCCCCAGCTGGCCAGGGGGTATGGCTACACCTTC. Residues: CATSPQLARGYGYTF.

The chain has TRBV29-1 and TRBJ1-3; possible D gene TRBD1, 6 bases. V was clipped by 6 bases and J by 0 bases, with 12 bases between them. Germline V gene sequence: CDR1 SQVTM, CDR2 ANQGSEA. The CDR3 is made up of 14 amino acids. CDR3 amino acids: CSVPRDNSGNTIYF. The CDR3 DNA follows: TGCAGCGTCCCCCGGGACAACTCTGGAAACACCATATATTTT.

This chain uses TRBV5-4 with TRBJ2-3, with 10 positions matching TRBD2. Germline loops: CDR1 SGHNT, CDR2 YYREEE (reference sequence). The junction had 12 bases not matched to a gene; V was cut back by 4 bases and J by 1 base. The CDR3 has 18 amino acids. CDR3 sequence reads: CASSKPGLAISGTDTQYF. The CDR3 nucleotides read TGTGCCAGCAGCAAACCGGGACTAGCGATTTCTGGCACAGATACGCAGTATTTT. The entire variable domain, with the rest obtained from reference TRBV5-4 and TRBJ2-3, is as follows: ETGVTQSPTHLIKTRGQQVTLRCSSQSGHNTVSWYQQALGQGPQFIFQYYREEENGRGNFPPRFSGLQFPNYSSELNVNALELDDSALYLCASSKPGLAISGTDTQYFGPGTRLTVL.

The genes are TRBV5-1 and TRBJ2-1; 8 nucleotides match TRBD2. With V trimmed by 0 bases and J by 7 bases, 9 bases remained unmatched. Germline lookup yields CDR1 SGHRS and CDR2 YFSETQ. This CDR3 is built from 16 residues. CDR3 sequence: CASSLDPGGPGNEQFF. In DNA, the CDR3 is TGCGCCAGCAGCTTGGATCCGGGAGGGCCGGGAAATGAGCAGTTCTTC.

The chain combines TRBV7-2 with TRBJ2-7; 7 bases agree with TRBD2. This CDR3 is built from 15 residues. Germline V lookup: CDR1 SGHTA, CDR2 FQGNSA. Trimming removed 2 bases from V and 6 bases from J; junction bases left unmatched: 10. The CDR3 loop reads CASSLFGRRVGEQYF. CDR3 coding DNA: TGTGCCAGCAGCTTATTCGGGAGGAGGGTGGGCGAGCAGTACTTC.

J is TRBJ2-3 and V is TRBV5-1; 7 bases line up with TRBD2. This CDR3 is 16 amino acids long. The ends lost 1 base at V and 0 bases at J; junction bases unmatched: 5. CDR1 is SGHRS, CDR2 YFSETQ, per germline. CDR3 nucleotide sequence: TGCGCCAGCAGCTTGAAGACTAGCCTTAGCACAGATACGCAGTATTTT. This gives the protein CASSLKTSLSTDTQYF. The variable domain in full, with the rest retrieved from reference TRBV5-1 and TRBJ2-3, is KAGVTQTPRYLIKTRGQQVTLSCSPISGHRSVSWYQQTPGQGLQFLFEYFSETQRNKGNFPGRFSGRQFSNSRSEMNVSTLELGDSALYLCASSLKTSLSTDTQYFGPGTRLTVL.

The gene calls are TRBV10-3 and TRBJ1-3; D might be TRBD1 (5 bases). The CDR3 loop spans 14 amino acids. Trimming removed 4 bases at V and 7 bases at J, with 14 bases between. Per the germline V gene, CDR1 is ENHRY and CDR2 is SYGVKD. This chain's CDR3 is CAISARTEGNTIYF. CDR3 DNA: TGTGCCATCAGTGCTCGGACGGAGGGGAACACCATATATTTT.

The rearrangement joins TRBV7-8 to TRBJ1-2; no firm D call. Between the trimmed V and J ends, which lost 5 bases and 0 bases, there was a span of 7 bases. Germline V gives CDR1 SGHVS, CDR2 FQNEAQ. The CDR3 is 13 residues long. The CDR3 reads CASSPEPNYGYTF. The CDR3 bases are TGTGCCAGCAGCCCAGAACCTAACTATGGCTACACCTTC.

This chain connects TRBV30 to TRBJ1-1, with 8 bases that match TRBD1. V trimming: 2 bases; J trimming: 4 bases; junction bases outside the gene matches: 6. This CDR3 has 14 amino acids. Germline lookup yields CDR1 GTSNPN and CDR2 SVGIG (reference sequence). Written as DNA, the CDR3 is TGTGCCTGGAGTCGTGGACAGGGCAGCACTGAAGCTTTCTTT. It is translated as CAWSRGQGSTEAFF.

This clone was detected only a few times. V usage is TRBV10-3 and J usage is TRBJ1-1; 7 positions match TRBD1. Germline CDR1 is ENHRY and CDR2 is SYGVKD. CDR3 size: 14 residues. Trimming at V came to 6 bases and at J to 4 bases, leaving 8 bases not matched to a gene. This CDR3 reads CAIRSRQGGTEAFF. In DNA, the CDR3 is TGTGCCATCAGATCACGACAGGGAGGCACTGAAGCTTTCTTT.

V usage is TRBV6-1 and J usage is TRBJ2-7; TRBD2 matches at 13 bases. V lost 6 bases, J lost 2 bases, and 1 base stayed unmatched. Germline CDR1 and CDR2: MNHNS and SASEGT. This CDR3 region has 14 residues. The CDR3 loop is CASRGLAGAYEQYF. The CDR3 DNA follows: TGTGCCAGCAGAGGACTAGCGGGGGCCTACGAGCAGTACTTC.

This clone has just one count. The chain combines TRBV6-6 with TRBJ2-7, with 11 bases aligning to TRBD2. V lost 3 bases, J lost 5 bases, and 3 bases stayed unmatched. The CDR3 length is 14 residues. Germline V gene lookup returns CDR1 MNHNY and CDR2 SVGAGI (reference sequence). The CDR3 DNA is TGTGCCAGCAGTTATGGGGGACTAGCGGACGAGCAGTACTTC. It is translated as CASSYGGLADEQYF.

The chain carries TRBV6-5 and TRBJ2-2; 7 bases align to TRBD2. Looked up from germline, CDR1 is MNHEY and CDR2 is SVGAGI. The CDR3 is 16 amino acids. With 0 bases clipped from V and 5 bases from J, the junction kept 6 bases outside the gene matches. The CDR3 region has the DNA TGTGCCAGCAGTTACTCGAGCGGGGAGAGAACCGGGGAGCTGTTTTTT. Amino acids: CASSYSSGERTGELFF.

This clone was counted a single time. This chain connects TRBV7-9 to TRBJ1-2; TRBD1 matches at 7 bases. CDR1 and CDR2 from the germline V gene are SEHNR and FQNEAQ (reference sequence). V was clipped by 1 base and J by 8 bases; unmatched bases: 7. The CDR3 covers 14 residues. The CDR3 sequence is CASSLGDRRGGYTF. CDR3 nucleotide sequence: TGTGCCAGCAGCTTAGGGGACAGAAGAGGGGGCTACACCTTC.

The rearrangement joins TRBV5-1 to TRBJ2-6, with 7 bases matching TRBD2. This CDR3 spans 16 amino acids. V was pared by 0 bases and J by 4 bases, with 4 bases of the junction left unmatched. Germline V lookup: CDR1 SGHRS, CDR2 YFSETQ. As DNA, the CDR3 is TGCGCCAGCAGCTTGGGGACTAGGGGCGGGGCCAACGTCCTGACTTTC. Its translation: CASSLGTRGGANVLTF.

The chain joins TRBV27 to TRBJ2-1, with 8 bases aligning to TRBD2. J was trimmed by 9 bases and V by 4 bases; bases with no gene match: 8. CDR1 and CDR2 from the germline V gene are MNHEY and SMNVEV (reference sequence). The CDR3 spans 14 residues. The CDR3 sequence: CASSWLAGTGEQFF. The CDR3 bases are TGTGCCAGCAGTTGGCTAGCGGGCACGGGTGAGCAGTTCTTC.

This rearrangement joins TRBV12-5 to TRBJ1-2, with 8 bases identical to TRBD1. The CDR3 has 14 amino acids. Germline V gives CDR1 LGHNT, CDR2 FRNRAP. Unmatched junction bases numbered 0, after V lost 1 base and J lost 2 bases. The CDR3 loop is CASGLGQGNYGYTF. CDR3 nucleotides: TGTGCTAGTGGTTTGGGACAGGGGAACTATGGCTACACCTTC. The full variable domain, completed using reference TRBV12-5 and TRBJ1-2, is DARVTQTPRHKVTEMGQEVTMRCQPILGHNTVFWYRQTMMQGLELLAYFRNRAPLDDSGMPKDRFSAEMPDATLATLKIQPSEPRDSAVYFCASGLGQGNYGYTFGSGTRLTVV.

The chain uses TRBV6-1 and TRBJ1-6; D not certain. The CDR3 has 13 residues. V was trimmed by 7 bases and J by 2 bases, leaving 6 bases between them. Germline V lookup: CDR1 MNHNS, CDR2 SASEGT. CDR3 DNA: TGTGCCAGCAAATCAGCCTATAATTCACCCCTCCACTTT. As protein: CASKSAYNSPLHF.

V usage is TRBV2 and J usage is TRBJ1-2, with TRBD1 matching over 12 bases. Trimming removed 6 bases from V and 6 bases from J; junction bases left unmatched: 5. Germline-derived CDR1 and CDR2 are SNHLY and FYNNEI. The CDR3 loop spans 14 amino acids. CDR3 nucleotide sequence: TGTGCCAGCAGGCCCGGGACAGGGGGCAATGGCTACACCTTC. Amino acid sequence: CASRPGTGGNGYTF.

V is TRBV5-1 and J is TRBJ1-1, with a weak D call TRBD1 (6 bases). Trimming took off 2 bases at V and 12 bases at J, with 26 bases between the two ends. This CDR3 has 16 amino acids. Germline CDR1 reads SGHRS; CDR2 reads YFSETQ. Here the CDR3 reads CASSLYGGGGGAVTFF. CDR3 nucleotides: TGCGCCAGCAGCTTATACGGAGGTGGGGGGGGCGCGGTGACTTTCTTT.

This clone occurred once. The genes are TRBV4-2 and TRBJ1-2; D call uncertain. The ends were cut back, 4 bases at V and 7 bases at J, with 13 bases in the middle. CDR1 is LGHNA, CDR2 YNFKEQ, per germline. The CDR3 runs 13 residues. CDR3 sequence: CASSPTLQAGYTF. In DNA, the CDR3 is TGTGCCAGCAGCCCGACCCTCCAGGCTGGCTACACCTTC.

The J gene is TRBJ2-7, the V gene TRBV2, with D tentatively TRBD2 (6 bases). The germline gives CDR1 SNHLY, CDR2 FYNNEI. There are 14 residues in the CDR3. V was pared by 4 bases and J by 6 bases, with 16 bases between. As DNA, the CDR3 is TGTGCCAGCAGTGGGGCAGGAGGGTTTGCCGAGCAGTACTTC. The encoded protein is CASSGAGGFAEQYF.

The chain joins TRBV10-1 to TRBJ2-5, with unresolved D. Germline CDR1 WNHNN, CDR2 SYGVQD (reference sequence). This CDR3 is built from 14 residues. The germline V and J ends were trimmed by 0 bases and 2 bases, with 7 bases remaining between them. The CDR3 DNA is TGCGCCAGCAGTGAGTCCGCCAGTCAAGAGACCCAGTACTTC. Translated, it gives CASSESASQETQYF.

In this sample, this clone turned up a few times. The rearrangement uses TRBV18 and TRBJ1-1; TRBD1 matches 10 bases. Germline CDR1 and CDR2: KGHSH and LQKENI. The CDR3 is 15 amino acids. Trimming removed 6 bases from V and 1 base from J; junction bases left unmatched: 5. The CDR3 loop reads CASSRRDRGNTEAFF. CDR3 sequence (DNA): TGTGCCAGCTCCCGCCGGGACAGGGGGAACACTGAAGCTTTCTTT.

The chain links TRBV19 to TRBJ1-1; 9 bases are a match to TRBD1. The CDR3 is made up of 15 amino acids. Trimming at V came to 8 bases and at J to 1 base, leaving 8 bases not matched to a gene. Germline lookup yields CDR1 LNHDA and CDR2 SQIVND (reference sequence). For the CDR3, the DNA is TGTGCCAGTCACCACCCGGGACAGGGGAACACTGAAGCTTTCTTT. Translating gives CASHHPGQGNTEAFF.

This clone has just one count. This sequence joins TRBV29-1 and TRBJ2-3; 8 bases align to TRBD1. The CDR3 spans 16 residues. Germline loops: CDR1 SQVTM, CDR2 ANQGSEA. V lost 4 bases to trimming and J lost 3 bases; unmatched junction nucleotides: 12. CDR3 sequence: CSVGSGQGGRTDTQYF. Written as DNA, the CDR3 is TGCAGCGTTGGTTCCGGACAGGGAGGACGGACAGATACGCAGTATTTT.